The 27 T cell receptor beta chains below all came from one sample that was sequenced in a study of blood T cells in healthy people across ages (dated by TCRdb to between 2015 and 2017). The library came from 5' RACE. The sequencing machine was an Illumina HiSeq 2500. A second PCR of roughly 7 to 11 cycles was performed with a sample-barcoded 5' primer and a J-beta primer mix. Using fastp trimming at Q25 and MiXCR clonotype assembly, TCRdb reanalyzed the public sequencing data and kept in-frame beta chains. Identical CDR3 proteins give one entry, which carries the most common genes and DNA. This sample lists approximately 600,000 distinct CDR3 sequences; around 54% were detected once. Approximately 40% of the sample comes from the top ten. The material sequenced was blood. These receptor sequences come from a man in his sixties in good health.

The chain's CDR3 is CASSDRAGAKNIQYF. As DNA, the CDR3 is TGTGCCAGCAGTGACAGGGCGGGGGCCAAAAACATTCAGTACTTC. The V gene is TRBV12-3 or TRBV12-4, the J gene TRBJ2-4; a weak D match, TRBD1 (7 bases). There are 15 residues in the CDR3. Trimming pared 5 bases from V and 1 base from J, leaving 12 bases between.

This chain links TRBV20-1 with TRBJ2-5, with 13 positions matching TRBD2. V was clipped by 5 bases and J by 0 bases; unmatched bases: 12. The CDR3 has 18 amino acids. Germline V gene lookup returns CDR1 DFQATT and CDR2 SNEGSKA (reference sequence). The CDR3 spells CSAEGGGTSGVDQETQYF. The CDR3 DNA follows: TGCAGTGCTGAAGGGGGCGGGACTAGCGGGGTTGACCAAGAGACCCAGTACTTC.

The chain has TRBV7-6 and TRBJ2-5; D is uncertain. Germline V gene data show CDR1 as SGHVS and CDR2 as FNYEAQ. V lost 5 bases to trimming and J lost 1 base, with 8 bases between them. The length of the CDR3 is 13 residues. The CDR3 DNA sequence: TGTGCCAGCAGCGTATCGACCCAAGAGACCCAGTACTTC. It codes for CASSVSTQETQYF.

This clonotype was found a few times. The rearrangement links TRBV25-1 to TRBJ2-3, with unresolved D. This CDR3 comprises 14 residues. Germline assignment: CDR1 MGHDK and CDR2 SYGVNS. V was pared by 2 bases and J by 14 bases, with 20 bases between. CDR3 DNA sequence: TGTGCCAGCAGTGAACCTCGTAGGCAGAAGGCGAGGTATTTT. Its translation: CASSEPRRQKARYF.

V gene TRBV7-9 combines with J gene TRBJ2-7; D possibly uses TRBD1 or TRBD2 (6 bases each). Trimming left V 1 base short and J 9 bases short, with 10 bases between. The CDR3 is 12 amino acids. The germline V gene encodes CDR1 SEHNR and CDR2 FQNEAQ (reference sequence). CDR3 coding DNA: TGTGCCAGCAGCTTAGACGGGGGCGGGCAGTACTTC. Translating it yields CASSLDGGGQYF.

To note about this clonotype: Here the CDR3 omits its conserved ending phenylalanine or tryptophan, so a read error is the likely source. The V and J genes are TRBV12-3 or TRBV12-4 and TRBJ2-3; TRBD1 aligns across 9 bases. This CDR3 contains 16 residues. V dropped 3 bases and J dropped 2; count of bases not matched to a gene: 6. The DNA for the CDR3 is TGTGCCAGCAGTTTGCCTGGACAGGGGAACACAGATACGCAGTATTCT. The encoded protein is CASSLPGQGNTDTQYS.

The chain uses TRBV5-1 and TRBJ2-5, with 14 bases that match TRBD2. The CDR3 length is 18 residues. Germline V lookup: CDR1 SGHRS, CDR2 YFSETQ. V dropped 4 bases and J dropped 0; count of bases not matched to a gene: 8. DNA for the CDR3: TGCGCCAGCAGCCCTCCGGGACTAGCGGGGGCCAACCAAGAGACCCAGTACTTC. Residues: CASSPPGLAGANQETQYF.

As for this clonotype: A clone one base away is much larger, so this may be a read error. The CDR3 loop is CAGSLGGGPDTQYF. Written as DNA, the CDR3 is TGTGCCGGCAGTTTAGGTGGGGGCCCTGATACGCAGTATTTT. V gene TRBV12-3 or TRBV12-4 combines with J gene TRBJ2-3; weak D call: TRBD1 (6 bases). The CDR3 is made up of 14 amino acids.

The rearrangement uses TRBV12-3 or TRBV12-4 and TRBJ2-5; 10 bases agree with TRBD2. J was trimmed by 11 bases and V by 2 bases; bases with no gene match: 11. This CDR3 region has 15 residues. CDR3 in DNA: TGTGCCAGCAGTTTAAGAGCGGGGGGGCGCTATGAGCAGTACTTC. This gives the protein CASSLRAGGRYEQYF.

J is TRBJ2-4 and V is TRBV4-1; 9 bases line up with TRBD2. Per germline, CDR1 MGHRA and CDR2 YSYEKL. Germline trimming cut 2 bases from V and 1 base from J; bases unmatched to any gene: 3. The CDR3 runs to 16 residues. CDR3 protein: CASSQSGLAAKNIQYF. CDR3 sequence (DNA): TGCGCCAGCAGCCAATCGGGACTAGCCGCCAAAAACATTCAGTACTTC.

The chain joins TRBV4-2 to TRBJ2-3; D not resolved. The CDR3 runs 15 residues. The ends were cut back, 4 bases at V and 2 bases at J, with 13 bases in the middle. Germline V lookup: CDR1 LGHNA, CDR2 YNFKEQ. CDR3 coding DNA: TGTGCCAGCAGCCGATCTCCAGGAGACACAGATACGCAGTATTTT. It is translated as CASSRSPGDTDTQYF.

This clonotype was seen many times. V usage is TRBV3-1 and J usage is TRBJ2-3; 16 nucleotides align to TRBD2. Trimming cost V 2 bases and J 2 bases; bases outside gene matches: 4. This CDR3 is built from 18 residues. Germline V CDR1 and CDR2: LGHDT, YNNKEL (reference sequence). CDR3 nucleotides: TGTGCCAGCAGCCAAACCGGGACTAGCGGGGGGGCCACAGATACGCAGTATTTT. Its protein product is CASSQTGTSGGATDTQYF.

The rearrangement links TRBV7-9 to TRBJ1-4; D ambiguous. CDR3 length: 15 amino acids. V shed 10 bases and J shed 7 bases, with 22 bases lying between them. Germline V gene sequence: CDR1 SEHNR, CDR2 FQNEAQ (reference sequence). The CDR3 DNA reads TGTGCCAACACCCCAGGCGGGGAGTGGGCTGAAAAACTGTTTTTT. Amino acid sequence: CANTPGGEWAEKLFF.

The gene calls are TRBV25-1 and TRBJ2-4; 12 bases map to TRBD2. Germline values: CDR1 MGHDK, CDR2 SYGVNS. CDR3 length equals 17 residues. The V and J ends lost 4 bases and 13 bases, in that order; junction bases with no gene match: 17. In nucleotides, the CDR3 is TGTGCCAGCAGTGGCAAACTAGCGGGGGGCCCTTCCCACCTCCAGTACTTC. Amino acid sequence: CASSGKLAGGPSHLQYF.

This chain links TRBV5-1 with TRBJ1-1; 10 bases match TRBD1. CDR3 size: 16 residues. Germline CDR1 reads SGHRS; CDR2 reads YFSETQ. V was clipped by 3 bases and J by 0 bases; unmatched bases: 5. CDR3 residues: CASSSGQGLMNTEAFF. As DNA, the CDR3 is TGCGCCAGCAGCTCGGGACAGGGGCTCATGAACACTGAAGCTTTCTTT.

The J gene is TRBJ1-6, the V gene TRBV20-1; D may be TRBD1 (5 bases). The CDR3 is 18 residues long. Trimming shortened V by 6 bases and J by 5 bases, and 26 bases separated the two germline ends. In germline, CDR1 is DFQATT, CDR2 SNEGSKA (reference sequence). This CDR3 reads CSARPLRDGAGHNSPLHF. Written as DNA, the CDR3 is TGCAGTGCGAGACCCTTGAGGGACGGAGCTGGACATAATTCACCCCTCCACTTT.

The CDR3, as DNA: TGCAGTGCTAGAGATGGACAGGGAGTCTACGAGCAGTACTTC. Its translation is CSARDGQGVYEQYF. V usage is TRBV20-1 and J usage is TRBJ2-7; TRBD1 agrees at 8 bases. Germline V CDR1 and CDR2: DFQATT, SNEGSKA (reference sequence). The CDR3 is 14 amino acids. V trimming: 0 bases; J trimming: 3 bases; junction bases outside the gene matches: 4.

The chain has TRBV18 and TRBJ2-5; tentatively, D is TRBD1 (6 bases). CDR1 is KGHSH, CDR2 LQKENI, per germline. There are 14 residues in the CDR3. Trimming left V 5 bases short and J 2 bases short, with 12 bases between. This chain's CDR3 is CASSVRTAQETQYF. The CDR3 DNA sequence: TGTGCCAGCTCAGTTCGGACAGCACAAGAGACCCAGTACTTC.

In its sample, this clonotype was seen a few times. The chain combines TRBV6-2 or TRBV6-3 with TRBJ2-5, with 7 positions matching TRBD2. CDR1 and CDR2 (germline): MNHEY, SVGEGT. The CDR3 contains 14 residues. V gave up 0 bases and J gave up 4 bases; unmatched junction bases: 2. The CDR3 reads CASSYSAGRETQYF. The CDR3, as DNA: TGTGCCAGCAGTTACTCAGCGGGAAGAGAGACCCAGTACTTC.

In its sample, this clonotype was seen a few times. This chain uses TRBV12-5 with TRBJ2-7, with 7 bases aligning to TRBD1. Germline trimming cut 6 bases from V and 2 bases from J; bases unmatched to any gene: 4. Germline CDR1 reads LGHNT; CDR2 reads FRNRAP. CDR3 size: 13 residues. CDR3: CASGWGQPYEQYF. As DNA, the CDR3 is TGTGCTAGTGGCTGGGGACAGCCCTACGAGCAGTACTTC. The complete variable domain, with remaining parts taken from reference TRBV12-5 and TRBJ2-7, reads DARVTQTPRHKVTEMGQEVTMRCQPILGHNTVFWYRQTMMQGLELLAYFRNRAPLDDSGMPKDRFSAEMPDATLATLKIQPSEPRDSAVYFCASGWGQPYEQYFGPGTRLTVT.

This clonotype was counted only a few times. The chain links TRBV29-1 to TRBJ2-7; D ambiguous. Per the germline V gene, CDR1 is SQVTM and CDR2 is ANQGSEA. The ends were cut back, 3 bases at V and 2 bases at J, with 11 bases in the middle. The CDR3 loop spans 13 amino acids. The CDR3: CSVEGGQPYEQYF. CDR3 sequence (DNA): TGCAGCGTTGAGGGTGGTCAGCCCTACGAGCAGTACTTC.

The chain is built from TRBV20-1 and TRBJ1-4, with 7 bases matching TRBD1. Unmatched junction bases numbered 8, after V lost 3 bases and J lost 10 bases. The germline V gene has CDR1 DFQATT and CDR2 SNEGSKA (reference sequence). This CDR3 comprises 13 residues. CDR3: CSASVGGGGKLFF. In nucleotides, the CDR3 is TGCAGTGCTAGTGTTGGAGGGGGCGGAAAACTGTTTTTT.

The rearrangement joins TRBV11-2 to TRBJ2-3, with a tentative D call TRBD2 (6 bases). The CDR3 totals 13 residues. V was clipped by 5 bases and J by 6 bases, with 12 bases between them. Germline lookup yields CDR1 SGHAT and CDR2 FQNNGV. CDR3 loop: CASSQEGWDTQYF. The CDR3 region has the DNA TGTGCCAGCAGCCAGGAGGGTTGGGATACGCAGTATTTT. The variable domain in full, completed from reference TRBV11-2 and TRBJ2-3, reads EAGVAQSPRYKIIEKRQSVAFWCNPISGHATLYWYQQILGQGPKLLIQFQNNGVVDDSQLPKDRFSAERLKGVDSTLKIQPAKLEDSAVYLCASSQEGWDTQYFGPGTRLTVL.

The gene calls are TRBV20-1 and TRBJ1-4; D remains unclear. The V gene lost 0 bases and the J gene lost 8 bases, with 10 bases spanning the gap. Looked up from germline, CDR1 is DFQATT and CDR2 is SNEGSKA (reference sequence). This CDR3 is 13 amino acids long. For the CDR3, the DNA is TGCAGTGCTAGAGAGGGTTTCGGCGAAAAACTGTTTTTT. Amino acid sequence: CSAREGFGEKLFF.

The J gene is TRBJ2-5, the V gene TRBV3-1; either TRBD1 or TRBD2 may supply D (5 bases each). In germline, CDR1 is LGHDT, CDR2 YNNKEL (reference sequence). The CDR3 is made up of 15 amino acids. V gave up 0 bases and J gave up 5 bases, with 13 bases separating them. The DNA for the CDR3 is TGTGCCAGCAGCCAAGATCCCGGGGCCTGGGAGACCCAGTACTTC. It is translated as CASSQDPGAWETQYF.

The J gene is TRBJ1-5, the V gene TRBV10-2; no clear D. The V end lost 5 bases, the J end lost 5 bases, and 16 bases lay between the germline ends. Looked up from germline, CDR1 is WSHSY and CDR2 is SAAADI. This CDR3 contains 15 residues. CDR3 in DNA: TGCGCCAGCAGTACTGCGGTGGAGGGAGATCAGCCCCAGCATTTT. Translation: CASSTAVEGDQPQHF.

The rearrangement links TRBV5-1 to TRBJ1-6, with D perhaps matching TRBD1 (6 bases). V was cut by 4 bases and J by 5 bases, with 19 bases left in between. Germline-derived CDR1 and CDR2 are SGHRS and YFSETQ. The CDR3 is made up of 17 amino acids. The CDR3 coding sequence is TGCGCCAGCAGCGTCTGGACAGCCGGGGAGAATAATTCACCCCTCCACTTT. This encodes CASSVWTAGENNSPLHF.